The 26 T cell receptor beta chains below all came from one sample that was sequenced in a study of T cells in Graves' hyperthyroidism and ophthalmopathy. TCR beta CDR3 region amplification was performed from RNA transcripts. Initially, a first-round RT-PCR of the TCR CDR3 employed the HTBI primer set. One entry per CDR3 protein results from TCRdb running MiXCR on the multiplex PCR reads. The repertoire holds hundreds of thousands of distinct CDR3 sequences, about 15% seen once, with approximately 12% in the top ten. The sequenced sample consisted of blood. These receptors came from a woman in her forties or fifties with Graves' ophthalmopathy.

This clonotype was seen many times. V gene TRBV3-1 combines with J gene TRBJ2-3; D gene ambiguous. V was cut by 1 base and J by 2 bases, with 10 bases left in between. In germline, CDR1 is LGHDT, CDR2 YNNKEL (reference sequence). The CDR3 contains 15 residues. As DNA, the CDR3 is TGTGCCAGCAGCCAAGGCTTCGGGTCCACAGATACGCAGTATTTT. As protein: CASSQGFGSTDTQYF.

This clonotype has a handful of counts. The chain couples TRBV19 to TRBJ2-1; D perhaps matches TRBD2 (6 bases). This CDR3 has 15 amino acids. Germline CDR1 and CDR2: LNHDA and SQIVND (reference sequence). V gave up 1 base and J gave up 8 bases, with 15 bases separating them. The CDR3 bases are TGTGCCAGTAGTATAGGATATGGAGGGTTGGATGAGCAGTTCTTC. Translation: CASSIGYGGLDEQFF.

This clonotype came up a few times. This chain links TRBV14 with TRBJ2-1, with D unresolved. V dropped 3 bases and J dropped 7 bases, with 7 bases sitting between them. The CDR3 spans 12 residues. CDR1 and CDR2 (germline): SGHDN, FVKESK. The CDR3 DNA follows: TGTGCCAGCAGCCATGGGATTAATGAGCAGTTCTTC. This gives the protein CASSHGINEQFF. The entire variable domain, with the rest obtained from reference TRBV14 and TRBJ2-1, is as follows: EAGVTQFPSHSVIEKGQTVTLRCDPISGHDNLYWYRRVMGKEIKFLLHFVKESKQDESGMPNNRFLAERTGGTYSTLKVQPAELEDSGVYFCASSHGINEQFFGPGTRLTVL.

This clonotype was seen many times. This sequence joins TRBV5-1 and TRBJ2-7; 7 bases fit TRBD1. Per the germline V gene, CDR1 is SGHRS and CDR2 is YFSETQ. The CDR3 loop spans 13 amino acids. J gave up 6 bases and V 1 base, and 4 bases lay outside the gene matches. The CDR3 DNA reads as TGCGCCAGCAGCTTGACGACAGGGCGCGAGCAGTACTTC. It is translated as CASSLTTGREQYF. The whole variable domain, filled in from reference TRBV5-1 and TRBJ2-7, reads KAGVTQTPRYLIKTRGQQVTLSCSPISGHRSVSWYQQTPGQGLQFLFEYFSETQRNKGNFPGRFSGRQFSNSRSEMNVSTLELGDSALYLCASSLTTGREQYFGPGTRLTVT.

At least ten counts were recorded for this clonotype. The V and J genes are TRBV2 and TRBJ2-2, with D possibly matching TRBD2 (6 bases). Germline V gene lookup returns CDR1 SNHLY and CDR2 FYNNEI. This CDR3 is 15 amino acids long. V lost 7 bases to trimming and J lost 2 bases, with 14 bases between them. In nucleotides, the CDR3 is TGTGCCAGCACTCTTTTGGCGGGAAACACCGGGGAGCTGTTTTTT. Protein sequence: CASTLLAGNTGELFF.

The chain is built from TRBV28 and TRBJ1-2; maybe TRBD1 (6 bases). Germline values: CDR1 MDHEN, CDR2 SYDVKM. The germline V and J ends were trimmed by 7 bases and 6 bases, with 12 bases remaining between them. The CDR3 covers 12 residues. CDR3 coding DNA: TGTGCCAGCAACTACGGACAGCATGGCTACACCTTC. It is translated as CASNYGQHGYTF.

This clonotype was observed many times. This chain joins TRBV7-2 and TRBJ1-6; no reliable D call. This CDR3 region has 16 residues. Deletions cut 4 bases from V and 9 bases from J, with 19 bases between. CDR1 SGHTA and CDR2 FQGNSA come from the germline V gene. The CDR3 loop reads CASSSSPVWNGSPLHF. CDR3 DNA: TGTGCCAGCAGCTCCTCTCCCGTATGGAACGGTTCACCCCTCCACTTT.

In this sample, this clonotype turned up a few times. The J gene is TRBJ1-5, the V gene TRBV12-5; D may be TRBD1 (5 bases). V shed 5 bases and J shed 6 bases, with 14 bases lying between them. The CDR3 sequence is 14 residues long. CDR1 and CDR2 from the germline V gene are LGHNT and FRNRAP. This CDR3 is CASGRAGGSQPQHF. CDR3 nucleotide sequence: TGTGCTAGTGGTCGAGCGGGGGGTAGTCAGCCCCAGCATTTT. Complete variable domain (other parts from reference TRBV12-5 and TRBJ1-5): DARVTQTPRHKVTEMGQEVTMRCQPILGHNTVFWYRQTMMQGLELLAYFRNRAPLDDSGMPKDRFSAEMPDATLATLKIQPSEPRDSAVYFCASGRAGGSQPQHFGDGTRLSIL.

This clonotype has ten or more counts. V and J are TRBV18 and TRBJ1-1; 10 bases fit TRBD1. The CDR3 contains 16 residues. Germline assignment: CDR1 KGHSH and CDR2 LQKENI. V was pared by 1 base and J by 4 bases, with 6 bases of the junction left unmatched. The CDR3 spells CASSPRRTGGFTEAFF. The CDR3 coding sequence is TGTGCCAGCTCACCACGCAGGACAGGGGGATTCACTGAAGCTTTCTTT.

This clonotype has at least ten counts. The chain joins TRBV11-2 to TRBJ2-7; 7 nucleotides agree with TRBD2. The V and J ends lost 1 base and 2 bases, in that order; junction bases with no gene match: 5. From germline, CDR1 is SGHAT and CDR2 FQNNGV. The CDR3 is 15 amino acids. In DNA, the CDR3 is TGTGCCAGCAGCTTAGTCGGGGGAGGGACCTACGAGCAGTACTTC. Amino acid sequence: CASSLVGGGTYEQYF.

Concerning this clonotype: One base away lies a much larger clone, so this may be a sequencing read error. V and J are TRBV7-2 and TRBJ2-1; 11 bases align to TRBD2. Looked up from germline, CDR1 is SGHTA and CDR2 is FQGNSA. This CDR3 spans 16 amino acids. The V and J ends lost 4 bases and 6 bases, in that order; junction bases with no gene match: 8. The DNA of the CDR3 is TGTGCCAGCAGCTCCTTAGCGGGAGGGCCCGCCAATGAGCAGTTCTTC. Its protein is CASSSLAGGPANEQFF.

This clonotype was seen at least ten times. The chain uses TRBV3-1 and TRBJ2-7; D gene unclear. This CDR3 region has 12 residues. V was pared by 4 bases and J by 6 bases, with 10 bases between. Germline CDR1 is LGHDT and CDR2 is YNNKEL (reference sequence). The CDR3 DNA is TGTGCCAGCAGCCGCCGATTGGGCGAGCAGTACTTC. This sequence encodes CASSRRLGEQYF.

The V gene is TRBV3-1, the J gene TRBJ2-3, with D maybe TRBD2 (5 bases). CDR1 and CDR2 from the germline V gene are LGHDT and YNNKEL (reference sequence). The CDR3 loop spans 14 amino acids. Trimming pared 6 bases from V and 2 bases from J, leaving 12 bases between. Here the CDR3 reads CASSGGLFTDTQYF. DNA of the CDR3: TGTGCCAGCAGTGGAGGACTGTTCACAGATACGCAGTATTTT.

This clonotype was seen many times. The CDR3 DNA follows: TGTGCCAGCAGTCGGACTACCACAGATACGCAGTATTTT. This codes for CASSRTTTDTQYF. The gene calls are TRBV12-3 or TRBV12-4 and TRBJ2-3; weak D call: TRBD2 (6 bases). The CDR3 sequence is 13 residues long. Trimming left V 5 bases short and J 2 bases short, with 8 bases between.

This clonotype has a count of ten or more. The chain couples TRBV12-3 or TRBV12-4 to TRBJ2-3; 11 positions agree with TRBD1. Trimming at V came to 3 bases and at J to 0 bases, leaving 2 bases not matched to a gene. The CDR3 contains 16 residues. This chain's CDR3 is CASSFGQGASTDTQYF. CDR3 nucleotides: TGTGCCAGCAGTTTTGGACAGGGGGCTAGCACAGATACGCAGTATTTT.

The gene calls are TRBV5-1 and TRBJ2-1; 7 nucleotides align to TRBD2. This CDR3 spans 14 amino acids. V trimming: 1 base; J trimming: 5 bases; junction bases outside the gene matches: 3. Germline values: CDR1 SGHRS, CDR2 YFSETQ. The DNA of the CDR3 is TGCGCCAGCAGCTTGCCACGGGGGGACAATGAGCAGTTCTTC. Translation: CASSLPRGDNEQFF.

This clonotype was counted ten times or more. V gene TRBV2 combines with J gene TRBJ2-1; no clear D gene. V was pared by 7 bases and J by 1 base, with 8 bases between. CDR1 is SNHLY, CDR2 FYNNEI, per germline. The CDR3 contains 13 residues. The DNA for the CDR3 is TGTGCCAGCACCGGGTCGTCCTACAATGAGCAGTTCTTC. It codes for CASTGSSYNEQFF.

This clonotype was seen at least ten times. The CDR3 DNA reads TGTGCCAGCAGCCCCAAGCGTAAGGGCAAGAACACTGAAGCTTTCTTT. It specifies CASSPKRKGKNTEAFF. The V and J genes are TRBV3-1 and TRBJ1-1; D remains ambiguous. The V end lost 4 bases, the J end lost 1 base, and 16 bases lay between the germline ends. The CDR3 consists of 16 residues. Germline CDR1 reads LGHDT; CDR2 reads YNNKEL (reference sequence).

This clonotype was detected ten times or more. This chain uses TRBV7-2 with TRBJ2-7, with D perhaps TRBD2 (5 bases). The germline gives CDR1 SGHTA, CDR2 FQGNSA. The V end was cut by 5 bases, the J end by 7 bases, with 15 bases between. The CDR3 totals 13 residues. This CDR3 reads CASSPSLTREQYF. The CDR3 nucleotides are TGTGCCAGCAGCCCTAGCTTGACTCGGGAGCAGTACTTC.

This clonotype was observed many times. This chain links TRBV12-5 with TRBJ2-1; 12 bases align to TRBD2. Trimming took 4 bases from V and 8 from J; bases not matched to a gene: 12. The CDR3 has 17 residues. Germline CDR1 LGHNT, CDR2 FRNRAP. CDR3 region: CASGSTSGSLMNDEQFF. CDR3 sequence (DNA): TGTGCTAGTGGTTCGACTAGCGGGAGCCTAATGAATGATGAGCAGTTCTTC.

This clonotype has only a few counts. A much larger clone differs by one base, so this may be a read error. The chain joins TRBV6-5 to TRBJ1-1; D is perhaps TRBD1 (6 bases). Per germline, CDR1 MNHEY and CDR2 SVGAGI. This CDR3 spans 14 amino acids. Trimming cost V 3 bases and J 0 bases, with 8 bases left between them. CDR3 amino acids: CASSYRQVNTEAFF. The CDR3 DNA is TGTGCCAGCAGTTATCGACAGGTGAACACTGAAGCTTTCTTT.

This clonotype was observed at least ten times. V usage is TRBV12-3 or TRBV12-4 and J usage is TRBJ2-1, with TRBD2 matching 9 bases. This CDR3 region has 13 residues. The V gene end was trimmed by 5 bases and the J gene end by 7 bases; junction bases not matched to a gene: 3. The CDR3 here is CASSRSGRNEQFF. CDR3 nucleotide sequence: TGTGCCAGCAGTCGAAGCGGGAGGAATGAGCAGTTCTTC.

The J gene is TRBJ2-3, the V gene TRBV7-8, with 12 bases aligning to TRBD2. Germline loops: CDR1 SGHVS, CDR2 FQNEAQ. This CDR3 is built from 18 residues. V lost 4 bases and J lost 5; bases outside the gene matches: 13. CDR3 sequence reads: CASSSSASSGRGIDTQYF. DNA for the CDR3: TGTGCCAGCAGCTCTAGCGCCTCTAGCGGGAGGGGCATAGATACGCAGTATTTT. The whole variable domain, filled in from reference TRBV7-8 and TRBJ2-3, reads GAGVSQSPRYKVAKRGQDVALRCDPISGHVSLFWYQQALGQGPEFLTYFQNEAQLDKSGLPSDRFFAERPEGSVSTLKIQRTQQEDSAVYLCASSSSASSGRGIDTQYFGPGTRLTVL.

This clonotype was counted only a few times. CDR3 loop: CARSGRFSYNEQFF. CDR3 coding DNA: TGTGCCAGATCGGGCAGATTCTCCTACAATGAGCAGTTCTTC. The chain is built from TRBV6-1 and TRBJ2-1; D is ambiguous. This CDR3 has 14 residues. V lost 9 bases and J lost 0, with 12 bases in between. CDR1 and CDR2 from the germline V gene are MNHNS and SASEGT.

This clonotype was counted ten times or more. The V call is TRBV11-2, the J call TRBJ2-7; 9 bases are a match to TRBD1. This CDR3 is built from 16 residues. Germline-derived CDR1 and CDR2 are SGHAT and FQNNGV. Losses at the gene ends were 7 bases for V and 0 bases for J; bases not matched to a gene: 10. DNA for the CDR3: TGTGCCAGCACCGATTCGACAGGGGGTCTCTCCTACGAGCAGTACTTC. Translation gives CASTDSTGGLSYEQYF.

This clonotype was detected many times. The rearrangement links TRBV7-9 to TRBJ1-4; 7 nucleotides match TRBD1. The trim removed 1 base at V and 2 bases at J, leaving 4 bases unmatched. Germline V gene lookup returns CDR1 SEHNR and CDR2 FQNEAQ (reference sequence). This CDR3 has 16 residues. The CDR3 nucleotides read TGTGCCAGCAGCTTAGACAGGGGCCGGACTAATGAAAAACTGTTTTTT. This gives the protein CASSLDRGRTNEKLFF.